Below, one T cell receptor (beta chain) is given with its context. Its target is not known. Germline assignment: CDR1 MNHNS and CDR2 SASEGT. The CDR3 sequence is 17 residues long. The V end lost 1 base, the J end lost 2 bases, and 16 bases lay between the germline ends. Assay used: immunoSEQ multiplex PCR; TCRdb lists only in-frame clones, some missing. The table has about 2.3 million clones, 85% to 95% seen once. The sample originates from a study of shared clonotypes between healthy human individuals. Study results and caveats: Donor clonotype sharing was expected to depend on sequencing depth.

The clonotype was recovered from a man younger than 35 in good health. Some clones in this sample may be carry-over from other donors' samples. Sequenced: naive CD4+ T cells from PBMCs. Specified subset: CD45RA+ positively selected. The chain carries TRBV6-1 and TRBJ2-3; TRBD2 is a possible D gene (6 bases). The CDR3 sequence is CASSEVPAGVNTDTQYF. As DNA, the CDR3 is TGTGCCAGCAGTGAAGTCCCAGCGGGTGTGAACACAGATACGCAGTATTTT.